A single count supports the clone carrying this TCR beta chain. Its target is not known. From germline, CDR1 is WSHSY and CDR2 SAAADI. This CDR3 comprises 13 residues. Trimming removed 7 bases from V and 4 bases from J; junction bases left unmatched: 2. This table comes from immunoSEQ multiplex PCR, and its TCRdb copy is limited to in-frame clones, with some not included. The data hold about 160,000 clones, with 94% observed a single time. Pooling was applied to second doses at about 4 or about 12 weeks. This specimen comes from a study of T cell responses to AZD1222 COVID-19 vaccine. Whole-study results and caveats: The peak T cell response came first, and repertoires were sampled only after it. Regions 160-218 and 743-854 dominated among vaccine-associated CD4 TCRs spanning spike. Baseline serology detected seropositivity in only 5 to 7 AZD1222 recipients.

The J gene is TRBJ2-7, the V gene TRBV10-2, with 12 bases that match TRBD2. This specimen consisted of peripheral blood, obtained 28 days after the second AZD1222 dose. The clonotype originates from an adult who received the AZD1222 COVID-19 vaccine. CDR3 region: CASTGTSGYEQYF. CDR3 in DNA: TGCGCCAGCACCGGGACTAGCGGGTACGAGCAGTACTTC.